The T cell receptor beta chain under discussion was sequenced for a study of spatial heterogeneity in lung cancer. The time point: sample taken at primary tumor resection. Unsorted tumor, nontumor lung tissue or cryopreserved PBMC supplied the whole RNA. Patients with untreated early-stage non-small cell lung cancer, numbering some 72, were the donors. J gave up 4 bases and V 1 base, and 5 bases lay outside the gene matches. CDR1 is SGHVS and CDR2 is FQNEAQ in the germline V gene. CDR3 length equals 16 residues. Comments on this clonotype: What it binds is not known.

Study observations and caveats: Resection blood, more than follow-up blood, showed ubiquitous expanded tumor TCRs.

All TCR cDNA molecules were individually tagged with a unique molecular identifier. TCRdb re-derived calls from the 5' RACE reads in MiXCR, one entry per CDR3 protein. The sample has about 45,000 distinct CDR3 sequences; roughly 13% are singletons. V gene TRBV7-8 combines with J gene TRBJ2-1; 9 bases agree with TRBD2. The origin of this receptor is a male donor with early-stage non-small cell lung cancer. The specimen comprised PBMCs, sampled at surgery. Written as DNA, the CDR3 is TGTGCCAGCAGCTTAGATAGCCTAGCGGGGTACAATGAGCAGTTCTTC. Its translation is CASSLDSLAGYNEQFF.